The clone carrying this TCR beta chain was seen once. Its antigen is unknown. Vbeta (60) and Jbeta (13) primers were used in the PCR. Sequencing was performed with immunoSEQ multiplex PCR; in TCRdb, only in-frame clones are kept and a portion is missing. Here the sample spans under 150,000 clones, roughly 77% being singletons. This sample was included in a study of cytomegalovirus exposure and HLA in healthy donors. The CDR3 is 11 amino acids. Germline CDR1 ENHRY, CDR2 SYGVKD. V gave up 10 bases and J gave up 5 bases, with 11 bases separating them. General observations from the study: Donors were assumed by presence/absence analyses to have roughly uniform sequencing depth.

Source material: PBMCs. This receptor was identified in a female donor in good health and CMV-seronegative. This chain uses TRBV10-3 with TRBJ1-1, with a tentative D call TRBD1 (6 bases). Written as DNA, the CDR3 is TGTGCCACCATCAGGGGAACTGAAGCTTTCTTT. This sequence encodes CATIRGTEAFF.